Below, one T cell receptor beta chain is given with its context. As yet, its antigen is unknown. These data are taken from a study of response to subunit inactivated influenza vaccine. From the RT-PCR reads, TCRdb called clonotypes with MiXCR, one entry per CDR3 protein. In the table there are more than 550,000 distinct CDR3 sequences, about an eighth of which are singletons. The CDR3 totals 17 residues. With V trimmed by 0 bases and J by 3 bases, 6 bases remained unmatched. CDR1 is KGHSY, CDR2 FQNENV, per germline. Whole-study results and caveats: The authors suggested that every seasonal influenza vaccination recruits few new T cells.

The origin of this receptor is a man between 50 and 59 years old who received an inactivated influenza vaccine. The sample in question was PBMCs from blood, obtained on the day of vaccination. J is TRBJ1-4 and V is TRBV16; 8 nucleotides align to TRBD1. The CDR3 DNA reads TGTGCCAGCAGCCAATCGAGGAGACAGGGGCCTAATGAAAAACTGTTTTTT. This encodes CASSQSRRQGPNEKLFF.